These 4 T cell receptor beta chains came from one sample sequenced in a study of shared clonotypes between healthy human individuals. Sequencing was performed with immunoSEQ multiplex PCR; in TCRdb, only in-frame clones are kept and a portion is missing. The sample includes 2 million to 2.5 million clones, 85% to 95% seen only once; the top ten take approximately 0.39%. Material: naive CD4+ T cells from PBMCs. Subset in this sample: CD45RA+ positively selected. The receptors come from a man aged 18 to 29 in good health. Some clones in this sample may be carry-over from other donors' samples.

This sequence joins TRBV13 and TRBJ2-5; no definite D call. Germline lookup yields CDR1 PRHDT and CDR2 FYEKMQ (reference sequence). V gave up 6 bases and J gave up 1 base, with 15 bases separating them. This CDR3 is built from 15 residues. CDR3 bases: TGTGCCAGCAGTCTTAGCCTCGGGTTCCAAGAGACCCAGTACTTC. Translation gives CASSLSLGFQETQYF.

CDR3: CASSSVGHGELFF. CDR3 sequence (DNA): TGTGCCAGCAGCTCTGTGGGCCACGGGGAGCTGTTTTTT. The chain employs TRBV7-7 and TRBJ2-2; D remains unclear. Germline V gene lookup returns CDR1 SSHAT and CDR2 FNYEAQ (reference sequence). V was pared by 4 bases and J by 7 bases, with 10 bases between. The length of the CDR3 is 13 residues.

CDR3 in DNA: TGTGCCAGCAGCCGGGACAGGGGTTTTCCTAATGAAAAACTGTTTTTT. It yields the protein CASSRDRGFPNEKLFF. The chain recombines TRBV11-2 with TRBJ1-4; 10 bases agree with TRBD1. Germline V lookup: CDR1 SGHAT, CDR2 FQNNGV. The CDR3 totals 16 residues. The junction had 6 bases not matched to a gene; V was cut back by 5 bases and J by 3 bases.

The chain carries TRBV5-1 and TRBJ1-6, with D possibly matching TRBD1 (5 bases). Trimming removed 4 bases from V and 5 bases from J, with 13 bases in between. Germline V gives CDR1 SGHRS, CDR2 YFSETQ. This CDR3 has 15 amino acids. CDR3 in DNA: TGCGCCAGCAGCACCGGGACGCCCCATAATTCACCCCTCCACTTT. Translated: CASSTGTPHNSPLHF.